This T cell receptor (beta chain) was found in a study of spatial heterogeneity in lung cancer. Study context: Each unique TCR and UMI combination was seen more than ten times on average in raw reads.

TCRdb reprocessed the 5' RACE reads via MiXCR and lists one record per CDR3 protein. This sample has several thousand distinct CDR3 sequences; about 8% occur once, and the top ten carry 28%. General study findings and limits: Intratumoral expanded alpha and beta TCR counts were found to track tumor mutation counts.

With 4 bases removed from V and 4 bases from J, the gap between germline ends came to 16 bases. The CDR3 has 15 amino acids. CDR1 and CDR2 (germline): SGHTA, FQGNSA. By its share, this clonotype is medium-sized. Its antigen is unknown. Found in a library prepared for alpha chains, this beta chain is an off-target read, and its abundance has little meaning. Time point denoted: sample taken at primary tumor resection. Donation came from over 60 patients with untreated early-stage non-small cell lung cancer. Sequencing covered unsorted whole RNA taken from tumor, nontumor lung or frozen PBMC. The TCR originated in a female donor with early-stage non-small cell lung cancer. Sequencing used lung tumor tissue, obtained at surgery. The J gene is TRBJ1-2, the V gene TRBV7-2, with D possibly TRBD1 on 5 matching bases. The CDR3 nucleotides are TGTGCCAGCAGCTCACCGGGACGGAACTTCTATGGCTACACCTTC. Translated, it gives CASSSPGRNFYGYTF.